This TCR beta chain was sequenced for a study of regulatory T cells in long-lasting Graves disease. As to time point: newly diagnosed GD, antithyroid drugs for less than 3 months. PBMC-extracted RNA yielded the TCR library. This CDR3 has 18 residues. Germline V CDR1 and CDR2: DFQATT, SNEGSKA (reference sequence). V dropped 0 bases and J dropped 7; count of bases not matched to a gene: 15. This clonotype occurred many times. Relying on iRepertoire HTBI primers and Arm-PCR of CDR3 regions, the team built TCR beta libraries. Via MiXCR, TCRdb re-called the multiplex PCR reads, giving one row per CDR3 protein. The sample lists hundreds of thousands of distinct CDR3 sequences; roughly 13% were seen once. This sample was shared with a second study, whose subject was T cells in Graves' hyperthyroidism and ophthalmopathy.

This material consisted of peripheral blood mononuclear cells (PBMCs), taken at new diagnosis, from a patient treated with antithyroid drugs. The V gene is TRBV20-1, the J gene TRBJ2-4; 10 positions match TRBD2. The sequence derives from a man aged 25-45 years with Graves disease. CDR3 DNA sequence: TGCAGTGCTAGAGATATATCAGCGGGAGGGCCTTCCAGGAACATTCAGTACTTC. Amino acid sequence: CSARDISAGGPSRNIQYF.